This T cell receptor beta chain stems from a study of technical replicates of blood from a handful of donors. TCRdb's table, derived via immunoSEQ multiplex PCR, lists solely in-frame clones and lacks some. Here the sample spans about 74,000 clones, 89% being singletons. The V gene's germline CDR1 is KGHSH and CDR2 LQKENI. With V trimmed by 3 bases and J by 4 bases, 6 bases remained unmatched. The CDR3 runs to 16 residues. This clone has just a few counts. The J gene is TRBJ2-2, the V gene TRBV18, with 9 bases matching TRBD1. This sequence originates from a human donor in good health. The sample taken for sequencing was T cells isolated from PBMCs. CDR3 loop: CASSPVGQGITGELFF. The CDR3 DNA reads as TGTGCCAGCTCACCGGTGGGACAGGGAATCACCGGGGAGCTGTTTTTT.